This T cell receptor (beta chain) is drawn from a study of blood T cell repertoires in COVID-19. The overall study: Italy, Spain and the United States were the sources of the convalescent and acute COVID-19 samples. Sources were T cells, B-cell-depleted T cells, or PBMCs; the material itself was cDNA or gDNA.

The Seattle patients, enrolled during active infection, were followed longitudinally. Authors' processing steps: Amplification with reference gene primers provided the estimates of nucleated cell counts. Sequencing was performed with immunoSEQ multiplex PCR; in TCRdb, only in-frame clones are kept and a portion is missing. The V and J calls and the clone size are those of that table, but D and trimming were determined from the DNA. The table includes roughly 480,000 clones, approximately 89% detected once. Per germline, CDR1 DFQATT and CDR2 SNEGSKA (reference sequence). V was clipped by 3 bases and J by 4 bases, with 15 bases between them. The CDR3 sequence is 15 residues long.

This chain joins TRBV20-1 and TRBJ2-2; D ambiguous. Sequenced sample: peripheral blood. The TCR comes from a man younger than 30 with COVID-19, enrolled during active disease. This chain's CDR3 is CSASRGLVSTGELFF. CDR3 nucleotide sequence: TGCAGTGCTAGTCGAGGTCTAGTGAGCACCGGGGAGCTGTTTTTT.